Sequencing of this T cell receptor beta chain was carried out in a study of blood T cell repertoires in COVID-19. The CDR3 contains 16 residues. V shed 6 bases, J shed 0 bases, and the junction held 7 bases outside the gene matches. Germline loops: CDR1 MNHEY, CDR2 SMNVEV (reference sequence). Generated by immunoSEQ multiplex PCR, the TCRdb table keeps only in-frame clones and is missing some. The sample has fewer than 250,000 clones, 70% to 90% seen once; the top ten hold around 6.5%. The chain links TRBV27 to TRBJ2-1, with 8 bases that match TRBD2. The source material was peripheral blood. The sequence was obtained from an older woman with active or convalescent COVID-19. The CDR3 region has the DNA TGTGCCAGCAGGCCCTTCAGCGGGGGCTCCTACAATGAGCAGTTCTTC. The encoded protein is CASRPFSGGSYNEQFF.